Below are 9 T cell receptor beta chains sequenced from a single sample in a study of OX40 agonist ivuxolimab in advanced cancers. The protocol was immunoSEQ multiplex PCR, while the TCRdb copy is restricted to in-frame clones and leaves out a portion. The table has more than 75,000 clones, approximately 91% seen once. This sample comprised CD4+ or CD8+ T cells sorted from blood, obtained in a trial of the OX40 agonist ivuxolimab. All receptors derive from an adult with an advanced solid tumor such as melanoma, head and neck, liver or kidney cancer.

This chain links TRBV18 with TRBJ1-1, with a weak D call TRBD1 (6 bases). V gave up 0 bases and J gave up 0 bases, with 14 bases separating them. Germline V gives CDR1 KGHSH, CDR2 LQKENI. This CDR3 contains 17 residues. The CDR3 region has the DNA TGTGCCAGCTCACCACCGTTCAGTCGGACAGTGAACACTGAAGCTTTCTTT. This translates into CASSPPFSRTVNTEAFF.

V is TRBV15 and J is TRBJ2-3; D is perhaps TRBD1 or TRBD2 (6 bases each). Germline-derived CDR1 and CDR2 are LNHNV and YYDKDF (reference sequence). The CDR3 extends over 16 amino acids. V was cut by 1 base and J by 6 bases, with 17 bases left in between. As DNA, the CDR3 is TGTGCCACCAGCAGAGCGGGGGCTCAAGAATTTGATACGCAGTATTTT. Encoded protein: CATSRAGAQEFDTQYF.

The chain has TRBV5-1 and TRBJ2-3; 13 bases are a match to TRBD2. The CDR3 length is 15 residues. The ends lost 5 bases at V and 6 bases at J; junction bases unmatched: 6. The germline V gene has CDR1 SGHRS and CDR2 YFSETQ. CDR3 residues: CASSWTSGRGDTQYF. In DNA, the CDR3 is TGCGCCAGCAGTTGGACTAGCGGGAGAGGGGATACGCAGTATTTT.

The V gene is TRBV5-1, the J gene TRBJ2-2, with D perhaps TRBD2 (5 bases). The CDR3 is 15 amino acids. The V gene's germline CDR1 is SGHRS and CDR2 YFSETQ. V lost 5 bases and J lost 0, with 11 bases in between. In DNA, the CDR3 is TGCGCCAGCAGGCGAGAACTAGCGAACACCGGGGAGCTGTTTTTT. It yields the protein CASRRELANTGELFF.

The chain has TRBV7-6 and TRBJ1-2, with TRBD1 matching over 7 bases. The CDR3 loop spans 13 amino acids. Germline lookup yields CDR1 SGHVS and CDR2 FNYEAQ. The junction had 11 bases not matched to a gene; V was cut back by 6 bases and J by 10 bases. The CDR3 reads CASSISPGQPYTF. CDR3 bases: TGTGCCAGCAGTATTTCCCCGGGACAGCCCTACACCTTC.

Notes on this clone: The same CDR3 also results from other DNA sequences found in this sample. The CDR3 reads CASSLGRGASSEAFF. The CDR3 DNA follows: TGCGCCAGCAGCTTGGGTCGGGGGGCTAGCTCTGAAGCTTTCTTT. The V and J genes are TRBV5-1 and TRBJ1-1, with D tentatively TRBD1 (6 bases). Germline V CDR1 and CDR2: SGHRS, YFSETQ. Trimming left V 0 bases short and J 6 bases short, with 15 bases between. CDR3 length equals 15 residues.

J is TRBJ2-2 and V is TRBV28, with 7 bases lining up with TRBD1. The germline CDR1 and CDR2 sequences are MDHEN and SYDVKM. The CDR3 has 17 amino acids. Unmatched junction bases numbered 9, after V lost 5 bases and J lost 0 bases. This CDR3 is CASSLDTGTANTGELFF. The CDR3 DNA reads TGTGCCAGCAGTCTAGATACCGGGACAGCGAACACCGGGGAGCTGTTTTTT.

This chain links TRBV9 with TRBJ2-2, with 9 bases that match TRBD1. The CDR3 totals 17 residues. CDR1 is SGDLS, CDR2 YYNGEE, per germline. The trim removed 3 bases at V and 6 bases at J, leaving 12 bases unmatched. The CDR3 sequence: CASSAYPGQGSPGELFF. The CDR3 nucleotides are TGTGCCAGCAGCGCATATCCGGGACAGGGTTCTCCCGGGGAGCTGTTTTTT. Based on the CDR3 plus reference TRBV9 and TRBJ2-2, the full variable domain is DSGVTQTPKHLITATGQRVTLRCSPRSGDLSVYWYQQSLDQGLQFLIQYYNGEERAKGNILERFSAQQFPDLHSELNLSSLELGDSALYFCASSAYPGQGSPGELFFGEGSRLTVL.

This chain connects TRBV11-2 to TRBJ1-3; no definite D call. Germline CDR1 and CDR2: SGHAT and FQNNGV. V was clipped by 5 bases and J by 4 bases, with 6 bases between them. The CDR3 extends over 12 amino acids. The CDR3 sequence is CASSQLGNTIYF. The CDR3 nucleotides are TGTGCCAGCAGCCAGTTGGGAAACACCATATATTTT.